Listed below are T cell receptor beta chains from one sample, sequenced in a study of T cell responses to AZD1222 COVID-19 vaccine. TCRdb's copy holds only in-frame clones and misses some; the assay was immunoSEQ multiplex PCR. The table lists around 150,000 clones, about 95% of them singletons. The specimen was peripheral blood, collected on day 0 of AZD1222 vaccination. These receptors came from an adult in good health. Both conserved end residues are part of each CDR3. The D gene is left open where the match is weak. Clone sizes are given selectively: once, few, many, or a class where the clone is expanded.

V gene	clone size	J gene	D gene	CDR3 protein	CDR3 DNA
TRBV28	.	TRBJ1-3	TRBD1	CASSLYPEGQGINTIYF	TGTGCCAGCAGCTTATACCCCGAGGGACAGGGAATAAACACCATATATTTT
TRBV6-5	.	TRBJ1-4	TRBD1	CASITGGSEKLFF	TGTGCCAGCATCACAGGGGGGAGTGAAAAACTGTTTTTT
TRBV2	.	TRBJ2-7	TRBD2	CASSGGTSGSSLYEQYF	TGTGCCAGCAGTGGTGGGACTAGCGGGTCGTCTTTGTACGAGCAGTACTTC
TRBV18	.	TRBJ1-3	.	CASSPSGVSGNTIYF	TGTGCCAGCTCACCATCAGGGGTCTCTGGAAACACCATATATTTT
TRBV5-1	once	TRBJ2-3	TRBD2	CASTTDSGGTDTQYF	TGCGCCAGCACTACCGACAGCGGGGGCACAGATACGCAGTATTTT
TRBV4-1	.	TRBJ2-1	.	CASSQDTPLTLRQFF	TGCGCCAGCAGCCAAGATACCCCTCTAACACTAAGGCAGTTCTTC
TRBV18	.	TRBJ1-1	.	CASSLRQGYTEAFF	TGTGCCAGCTCACTGCGTCAGGGGTACACTGAAGCTTTCTTT
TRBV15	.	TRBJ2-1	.	CATSRQGYSRNEQFF	TGTGCCACCAGCAGACAGGGTTATAGTCGCAATGAGCAGTTCTTC
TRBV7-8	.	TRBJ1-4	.	CASSLAGGRVGEKLFF	TGTGCCAGCAGCTTAGCGGGGGGACGGGTAGGGGAAAAACTGTTTTTT
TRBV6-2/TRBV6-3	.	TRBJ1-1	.	CASSYTFNLAEAFF	TGTGCCAGCAGTTACACGTTCAATCTCGCTGAAGCTTTCTTT
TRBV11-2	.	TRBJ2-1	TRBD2	CASSSLAGVKPYNEQFF	TGTGCCAGCAGCTCCTTAGCGGGAGTAAAACCCTACAATGAGCAGTTCTTC